The 2 T cell receptor beta chains listed next were all sequenced from one sample in a study of shared clonotypes between healthy human individuals. Here immunoSEQ multiplex PCR was the method, and the copy in TCRdb shows in-frame clones only, minus some. The sample includes 2 million to 2.5 million clones, 95% of them seen just once. The sequencing sample was made of naive CD4+ T cells sorted from blood. Subset: CD45RA+ positively selected. The receptors stem from a man aged 18 to 29 in good health.

The chain uses TRBV5-1 and TRBJ2-7, with TRBD1 matching over 11 bases. With 0 bases clipped from V and 7 bases from J, the junction kept 6 bases outside the gene matches. The CDR3 is made up of 15 amino acids. Per the germline V gene, CDR1 is SGHRS and CDR2 is YFSETQ. The CDR3 reads CASSLVGQGAGEQYF. CDR3 DNA: TGCGCCAGCAGCTTGGTCGGACAGGGGGCAGGGGAGCAGTACTTC.

This chain connects TRBV6-4 to TRBJ1-1; D gene unclear. This CDR3 comprises 13 residues. V shed 5 bases and J shed 1 base, with 8 bases lying between them. CDR1 is MRHNA and CDR2 is SNTAGT in the germline V gene. In DNA form, the CDR3 reads TGTGCCAGCAGTAAAACAGCGAACACTGAAGCTTTCTTT. It is translated as CASSKTANTEAFF.